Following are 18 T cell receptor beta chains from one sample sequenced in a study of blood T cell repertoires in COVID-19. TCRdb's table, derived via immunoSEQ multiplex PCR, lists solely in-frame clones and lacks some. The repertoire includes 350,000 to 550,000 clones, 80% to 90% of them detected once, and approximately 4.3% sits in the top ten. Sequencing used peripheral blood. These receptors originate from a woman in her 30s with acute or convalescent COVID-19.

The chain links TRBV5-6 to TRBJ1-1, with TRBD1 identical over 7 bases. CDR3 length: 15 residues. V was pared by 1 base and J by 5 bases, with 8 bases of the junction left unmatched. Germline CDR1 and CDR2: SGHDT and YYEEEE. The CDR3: CASSLSGDSETEAFF. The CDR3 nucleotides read TGTGCCAGCAGCTTGTCCGGGGACAGTGAAACTGAAGCTTTCTTT.

This chain's CDR3 is CASSLGGQDEKLFF. The DNA for the CDR3 is TGTGCCAGCAGCTTAGGGGGACAGGATGAAAAACTGTTTTTT. The chain recombines TRBV7-2 with TRBJ1-4; 8 nucleotides agree with TRBD1. The CDR3 consists of 14 residues. The V gene's germline CDR1 is SGHTA and CDR2 FQGNSA. V lost 1 base and J lost 6; bases outside the gene matches: 1.

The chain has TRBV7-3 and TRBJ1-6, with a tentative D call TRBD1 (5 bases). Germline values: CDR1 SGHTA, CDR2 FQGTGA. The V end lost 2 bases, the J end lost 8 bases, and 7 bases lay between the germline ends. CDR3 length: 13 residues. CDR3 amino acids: CASSLDRYSPLHF. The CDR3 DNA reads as TGTGCCAGCAGCTTAGACAGATATTCACCCCTCCACTTT.

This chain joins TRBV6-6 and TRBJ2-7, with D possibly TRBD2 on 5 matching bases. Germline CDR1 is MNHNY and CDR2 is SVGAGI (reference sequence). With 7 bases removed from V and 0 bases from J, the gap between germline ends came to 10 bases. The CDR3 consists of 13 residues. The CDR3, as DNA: TGTGCCAGCACCCCCGGGAACTCCTACGAGCAGTACTTC. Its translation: CASTPGNSYEQYF.

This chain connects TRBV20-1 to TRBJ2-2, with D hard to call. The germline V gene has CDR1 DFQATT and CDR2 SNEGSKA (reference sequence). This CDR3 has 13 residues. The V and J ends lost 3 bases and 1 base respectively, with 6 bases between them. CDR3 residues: CSASRENTGELFF. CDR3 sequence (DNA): TGCAGTGCTAGTCGCGAGAACACCGGGGAGCTGTTTTTT.

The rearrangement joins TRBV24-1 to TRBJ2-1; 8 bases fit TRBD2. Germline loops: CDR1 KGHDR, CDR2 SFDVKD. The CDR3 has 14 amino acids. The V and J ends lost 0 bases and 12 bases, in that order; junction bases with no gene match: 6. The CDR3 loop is CATSDLGGGIAQFF. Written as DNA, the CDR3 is TGTGCCACCAGTGATTTGGGCGGGGGGATAGCGCAGTTCTTC.

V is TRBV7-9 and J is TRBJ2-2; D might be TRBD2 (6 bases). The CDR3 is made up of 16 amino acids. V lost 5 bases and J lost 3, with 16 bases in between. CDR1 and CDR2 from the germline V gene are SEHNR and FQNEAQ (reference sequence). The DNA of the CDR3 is TGTGCCAGCAGCGGCACCGGGACTTTTTACACCGGGGAGCTGTTTTTT. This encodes CASSGTGTFYTGELFF.

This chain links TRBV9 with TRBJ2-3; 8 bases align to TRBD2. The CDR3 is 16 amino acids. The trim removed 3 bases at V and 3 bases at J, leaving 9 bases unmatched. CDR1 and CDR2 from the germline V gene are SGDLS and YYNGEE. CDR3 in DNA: TGTGCCAGCAGCGGGAGGACTAGCCGTTTTACAGATACGCAGTATTTT. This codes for CASSGRTSRFTDTQYF.

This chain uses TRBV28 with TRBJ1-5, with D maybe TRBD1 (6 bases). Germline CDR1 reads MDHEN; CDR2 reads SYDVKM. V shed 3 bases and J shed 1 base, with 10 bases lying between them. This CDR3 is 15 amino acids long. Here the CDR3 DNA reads TGTGCCAGCAGTTTGTGGGACACCAGCAATCAGCCCCAGCATTTT. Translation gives CASSLWDTSNQPQHF. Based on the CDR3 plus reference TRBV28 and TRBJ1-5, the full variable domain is DVKVTQSSRYLVKRTGEKVFLECVQDMDHENMFWYRQDPGLGLRLIYFSYDVKMKEKGDIPEGYSVSREKKERFSLILESASTNQTSMYLCASSLWDTSNQPQHFGDGTRLSIL.

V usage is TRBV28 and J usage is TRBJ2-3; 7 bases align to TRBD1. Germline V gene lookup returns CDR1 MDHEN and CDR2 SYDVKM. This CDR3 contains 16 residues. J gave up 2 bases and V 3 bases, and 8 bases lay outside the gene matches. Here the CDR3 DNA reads TGTGCCAGCAGTTTCCCGCCAGGGGGTTACACAGATACGCAGTATTTT. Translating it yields CASSFPPGGYTDTQYF.

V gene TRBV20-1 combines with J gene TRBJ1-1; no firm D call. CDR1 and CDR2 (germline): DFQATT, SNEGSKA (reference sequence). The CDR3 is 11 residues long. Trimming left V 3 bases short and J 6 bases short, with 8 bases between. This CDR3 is CSASRISEAFF. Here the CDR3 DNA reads TGCAGTGCTAGCAGAATATCTGAAGCTTTCTTT.

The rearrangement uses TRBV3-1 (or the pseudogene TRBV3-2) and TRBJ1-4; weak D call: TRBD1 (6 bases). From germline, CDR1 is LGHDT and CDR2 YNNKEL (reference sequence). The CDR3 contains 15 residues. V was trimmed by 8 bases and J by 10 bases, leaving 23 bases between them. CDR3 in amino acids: CASGSQTGLYGKLFF. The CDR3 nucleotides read TGTGCCAGCGGTTCGCAGACAGGCCTCTACGGAAAACTGTTTTTT.

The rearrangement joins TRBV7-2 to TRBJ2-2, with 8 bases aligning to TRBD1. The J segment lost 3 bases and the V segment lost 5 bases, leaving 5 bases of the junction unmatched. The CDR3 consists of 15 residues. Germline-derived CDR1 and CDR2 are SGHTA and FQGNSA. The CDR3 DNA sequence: TGTGCCAGCAGCCGGGGACAGGTACACACCGGGGAGCTGTTTTTT. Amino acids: CASSRGQVHTGELFF.

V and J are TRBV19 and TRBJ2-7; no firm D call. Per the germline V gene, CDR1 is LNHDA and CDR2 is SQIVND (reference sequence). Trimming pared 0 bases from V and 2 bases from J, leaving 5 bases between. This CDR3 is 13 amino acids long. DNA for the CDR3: TGTGCCAGTAGTATAGAATCAACCTACGAGCAGTACTTC. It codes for CASSIESTYEQYF.

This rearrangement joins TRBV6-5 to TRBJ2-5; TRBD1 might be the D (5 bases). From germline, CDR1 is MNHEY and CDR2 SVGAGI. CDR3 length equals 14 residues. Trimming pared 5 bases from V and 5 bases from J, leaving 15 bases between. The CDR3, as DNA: TGTGCCAGCAGTATGGGGCGCGTGGTGGAGACCCAGTACTTC. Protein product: CASSMGRVVETQYF.

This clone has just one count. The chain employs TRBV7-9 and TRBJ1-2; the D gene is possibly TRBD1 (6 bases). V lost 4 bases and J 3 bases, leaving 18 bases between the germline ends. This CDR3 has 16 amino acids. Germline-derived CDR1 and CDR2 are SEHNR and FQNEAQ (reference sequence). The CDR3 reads CASSSIPTGQDYGYTF. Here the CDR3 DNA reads TGTGCCAGCAGCTCCATACCCACAGGGCAGGACTATGGCTACACCTTC.

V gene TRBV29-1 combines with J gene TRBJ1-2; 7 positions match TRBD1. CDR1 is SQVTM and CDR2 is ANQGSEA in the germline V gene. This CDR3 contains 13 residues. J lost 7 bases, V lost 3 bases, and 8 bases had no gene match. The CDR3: CSVDVQGQFGYTF. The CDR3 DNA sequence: TGCAGCGTTGATGTTCAGGGACAGTTTGGCTACACCTTC.

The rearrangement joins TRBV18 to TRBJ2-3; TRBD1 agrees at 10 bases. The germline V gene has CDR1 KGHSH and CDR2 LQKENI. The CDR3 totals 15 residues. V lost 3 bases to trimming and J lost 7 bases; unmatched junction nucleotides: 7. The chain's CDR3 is CASSPPGQGWNTQYF. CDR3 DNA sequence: TGTGCCAGCTCACCCCCGGGACAGGGGTGGAATACGCAGTATTTT. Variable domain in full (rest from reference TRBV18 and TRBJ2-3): NAGVMQNPRHLVRRRGQEARLRCSPMKGHSHVYWYRQLPEEGLKFMVYLQKENIIDESGMPKERFSAEFPKEGPSILRIQQVVRGDSAAYFCASSPPGQGWNTQYFGPGTRLTVL.